This TCR beta chain was retrieved from a study of cytomegalovirus exposure and HLA in healthy donors. Study-wide results and limits: The authors confirmed in vitro that three CMV-associated chains were specific for CMV antigens.

In regard to this clone: What it binds is not known.

PCR amplification relied on 60 Vbeta primers (plus 13 Jbeta primers). Method: immunoSEQ multiplex PCR; TCRdb's copy keeps in-frame clones and lacks some. The sample consists of about 190,000 clones, around four fifths of them appearing once. Looked up from germline, CDR1 is SGHRS and CDR2 is YFSETQ. This CDR3 comprises 13 residues. Germline trimming cut 0 bases from V and 11 bases from J; bases unmatched to any gene: 6. The clonotype was recovered from a man aged 35 to 55 in good health and CMV-seropositive. This chain joins TRBV5-1 and TRBJ1-1, with 8 bases lining up with TRBD1. The sample comprised PBMCs. The CDR3 loop reads CASSLESRGQAFF. In nucleotides, the CDR3 is TGCGCCAGCAGCTTGGAGAGCAGGGGGCAGGCTTTCTTT. Together with reference TRBV5-1 and TRBJ1-1, the CDR3 gives the full variable domain: KAGVTQTPRYLIKTRGQQVTLSCSPISGHRSVSWYQQTPGQGLQFLFEYFSETQRNKGNFPGRFSGRQFSNSRSEMNVSTLELGDSALYLCASSLESRGQAFFGQGTRLTVV.